Following are 27 T cell receptor beta chains from one sample sequenced in a study of monozygotic twins with inflammatory bowel disease. TCRdb re-called the 5' RACE reads and gives one entry per CDR3 protein, without DNA. The sample has approximately 330,000 distinct CDR3 sequences. Sequenced input: blood. The receptors stem from a human donor with ulcerative colitis or Crohn's disease, or a healthy co-twin of an affected twin (not recorded which).

J is TRBJ1-5 and V is TRBV20-1; TCRdb's D gene call, TRBD1, goes unchecked for lack of DNA. CDR1 is DFQATT and CDR2 is SNEGSKA in the germline V gene (reference sequence). This CDR3 is 16 amino acids long. CDR3 loop: CSAREVRGTDNQPQHF.

The CDR3 here is CASSNRDRQADTQYF. V usage is TRBV18 and J usage is TRBJ2-3; TCRdb gives TRBD1 as the D gene, but with no DNA this cannot be confirmed. The CDR3 is 15 amino acids. Germline CDR1 and CDR2: KGHSH and LQKENI.

The chain joins TRBV5-1 to TRBJ2-7; TCRdb designates TRBD2, a call that cannot be tested without DNA. The CDR3 covers 19 residues. The germline gives CDR1 SGHRS, CDR2 YFSETQ. This chain's CDR3 is CASSSQLAGGTLSVYEQYF.

V is TRBV10-2 and J is TRBJ2-3; as DNA is missing, the TRBD2 call by TCRdb cannot be tested. This CDR3 has 13 residues. Germline V gives CDR1 WSHSY, CDR2 SAAADI. The CDR3 here is CASRTSDPDTQYF.

The rearrangement joins TRBV5-5 to TRBJ1-1; with no DNA, the TCRdb D assignment of TRBD1 cannot be verified. The CDR3 is 13 residues long. The V gene's germline CDR1 is SGHKS and CDR2 YYEKEE (reference sequence). The chain's CDR3 is CASSFQGSSEAFF.

The chain recombines TRBV25-1 with TRBJ2-2; TCRdb names TRBD1, which stays unverified in the absence of DNA. The CDR3 consists of 13 residues. The V gene's germline CDR1 is MGHDK and CDR2 SYGVNS. The CDR3: CASRRGRDGELFF. Based on the CDR3 plus reference TRBV25-1 and TRBJ2-2, the full variable domain is EADIYQTPRYLVIGTGKKITLECSQTMGHDKMYWYQQDPGMELHLIHYSYGVNSTEKGDLSSESTVSRIRTEHFPLTLESARPSHTSQYLCASRRGRDGELFFGEGSRLTVL.

V gene TRBV19 combines with J gene TRBJ2-2; TCRdb indicates TRBD1, and absent DNA this call remains unverified. This CDR3 region has 15 residues. Germline CDR1 LNHDA, CDR2 SQIVND (reference sequence). The CDR3 protein is CASSTTGGYTGELFF.

The genes are TRBV6-6 and TRBJ2-5; the TCRdb D gene call, TRBD1, has no DNA to confirm it. The CDR3 is 14 residues long. Germline CDR1 reads MNHNY; CDR2 reads SVGAGI (reference sequence). The CDR3 region is CASSYIDRQETQYF.

The chain has TRBV5-1 and TRBJ1-6; the TCRdb D gene call, TRBD1, has no DNA to confirm it. The length of the CDR3 is 14 residues. In germline, CDR1 is SGHRS, CDR2 YFSETQ. CDR3 in amino acids: CASSLQDRGSPLHF.

The rearrangement links TRBV6-1 to TRBJ2-5. Germline loops: CDR1 MNHNS, CDR2 SASEGT. CDR3 length equals 16 residues. The CDR3 loop reads CASSGSLSPYQETQYF.

V is TRBV28 and J is TRBJ2-2; with no DNA, the TCRdb D assignment of TRBD1 cannot be verified. CDR3 length: 14 residues. Germline V gene lookup returns CDR1 MDHEN and CDR2 SYDVKM. The CDR3 sequence is CASVRGPNTGELFF.

The genes are TRBV3-1 and TRBJ2-2; TCRdb's D call of TRBD2 is untestable without DNA. This CDR3 has 16 amino acids. CDR1 LGHDT and CDR2 YNNKEL come from the germline V gene (reference sequence). The CDR3 loop is CASSQKAGVGPGELFF.

The chain couples TRBV30 to TRBJ1-2. Germline V gene sequence: CDR1 GTSNPN, CDR2 SVGIG (reference sequence). CDR3 length: 13 residues. CDR3 sequence reads: CAWSVGSNYGYTF.

This rearrangement joins TRBV12-3 or TRBV12-4 to TRBJ2-5; checking the TCRdb D call of TRBD1 is not possible without DNA. The CDR3 has 14 amino acids. CDR3: CASSLEGPLRTQYF.

The chain links TRBV12-3 or TRBV12-4 to TRBJ2-5; TCRdb selects TRBD2, and the lack of DNA leaves this call unchecked. This CDR3 spans 12 amino acids. CDR3 sequence: CASHGEAETQYF.

The chain is built from TRBV5-5 and TRBJ2-1. The CDR3 is 15 amino acids. Per germline, CDR1 SGHKS and CDR2 YYEKEE (reference sequence). The CDR3 here is CASSSIDGSYNEQFF.

CDR3 in amino acids: CASRAGTSGPTDTQYF. This chain links TRBV5-1 with TRBJ2-3; the D gene TCRdb calls, TRBD2, cannot be checked with no DNA. Germline assignment: CDR1 SGHRS and CDR2 YFSETQ. The CDR3 spans 16 residues.

This sequence joins TRBV29-1 and TRBJ1-1; there is no DNA to check the TCRdb D call of TRBD1. The germline V gene has CDR1 SQVTM and CDR2 ANQGSEA. The length of the CDR3 is 13 residues. This CDR3 reads CSVATGGGTEAFF.

The chain uses TRBV20-1 and TRBJ2-5; checking the TCRdb D call of TRBD1 is not possible without DNA. This CDR3 has 12 residues. Germline CDR1 and CDR2: DFQATT and SNEGSKA (reference sequence). The CDR3 here is CSAPGRSETQYF.

V usage is TRBV5-5 and J usage is TRBJ1-6; without DNA, the TCRdb call of TRBD1 cannot be checked. CDR3 length: 16 amino acids. From germline, CDR1 is SGHKS and CDR2 YYEKEE (reference sequence). CDR3 sequence: CASRRTGSSYNSPLHF.

The chain carries TRBV5-1 and TRBJ2-2; TCRdb's D call, TRBD2, is unchecked because there is no DNA. The CDR3 extends over 16 amino acids. The germline CDR1 and CDR2 sequences are SGHRS and YFSETQ. CDR3 sequence: CASSLLSSVDTGELFF.

V usage is TRBV5-1 and J usage is TRBJ1-6; as DNA is missing, the TRBD1 call by TCRdb cannot be tested. The CDR3 covers 17 residues. Germline CDR1 is SGHRS and CDR2 is YFSETQ. CDR3 loop: CASSHSSGTGVNSPLHF.

The chain recombines TRBV5-1 with TRBJ1-1; TCRdb outputs TRBD1, but without DNA this stays unchecked. Germline CDR1 reads SGHRS; CDR2 reads YFSETQ. CDR3 length: 13 amino acids. The CDR3 loop reads CASSWVNPGLAFF.

V is TRBV28 and J is TRBJ2-2; TCRdb gives TRBD2 as the D gene, but with no DNA this cannot be confirmed. This CDR3 has 15 residues. Germline CDR1 is MDHEN and CDR2 is SYDVKM. The CDR3 loop reads CAGAPRLAGTGELFF. The full variable domain, its missing parts supplied by reference TRBV28 and TRBJ2-2, is DVKVTQSSRYLVKRTGEKVFLECVQDMDHENMFWYRQDPGLGLRLIYFSYDVKMKEKGDIPEGYSVSREKKERFSLILESASTNQTSMYLCAGAPRLAGTGELFFGEGSRLTVL.

V usage is TRBV28 and J usage is TRBJ1-4; no DNA is available, so the TRBD1 call from TCRdb remains unchecked. CDR3 length: 14 amino acids. Germline V gene sequence: CDR1 MDHEN, CDR2 SYDVKM. The CDR3 loop is CASSLVGGYEKLFF.

The V gene is TRBV6-2 or TRBV6-3, the J gene TRBJ2-2; TCRdb's D call of TRBD2 is untestable without DNA. This CDR3 is built from 15 residues. Germline loops: CDR1 MNHEY, CDR2 SVGEGT. CDR3: CASTFFRAGTGELFF.

This chain links TRBV11-2 with TRBJ1-1. There are 14 residues in the CDR3. Germline lookup yields CDR1 SGHAT and CDR2 FQNNGV. CDR3 sequence: CASSLREGLTAPFF.